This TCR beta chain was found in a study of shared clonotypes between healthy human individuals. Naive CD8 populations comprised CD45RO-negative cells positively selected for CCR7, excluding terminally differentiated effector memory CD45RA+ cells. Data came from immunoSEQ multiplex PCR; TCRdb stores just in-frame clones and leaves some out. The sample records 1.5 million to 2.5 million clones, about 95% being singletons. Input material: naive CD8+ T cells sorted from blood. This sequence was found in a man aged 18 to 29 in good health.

CDR3 bases: TGTGCCAGCAGCCAAGATGGTGACGACAGGGAGGAAGAGACCCAGTACTTC. Amino acid sequence: CASSQDGDDREEETQYF. The V gene is TRBV14, the J gene TRBJ2-5; possibly TRBD1 for D (7 bases). This CDR3 comprises 17 residues. The germline V and J ends were trimmed by 0 bases and 3 bases, with 17 bases remaining between them. CDR1 is SGHDN, CDR2 FVKESK, per germline.